Shown below are 8 T cell receptor beta chains from a single sample sequenced in a study of T cells in Graves' hyperthyroidism and ophthalmopathy. The TCR beta CDR3 regions underwent amplification using RNA transcripts as the source. Researchers ran a first-round RT-PCR on the TCR CDR3 using the HTBI primer set. A single record per CDR3 protein comes from TCRdb applying MiXCR to the multiplex PCR reads. The data show some 620,000 distinct CDR3 sequences, about 17% seen once. Sequenced input: blood. Every receptor here comes from a woman aged 25 to 45 with Graves' hyperthyroidism.

This clonotype appeared many times. The V call is TRBV30, the J call TRBJ1-2; D gene uncertain. Looked up from germline, CDR1 is GTSNPN and CDR2 is SVGIG (reference sequence). The CDR3 consists of 13 residues. The V gene lost 0 bases and the J gene lost 0 bases, with 5 bases spanning the gap. This chain's CDR3 is CAWSVTANYGYTF. The CDR3 nucleotides read TGTGCCTGGAGTGTAACAGCTAACTATGGCTACACCTTC. The full variable domain, in which reference TRBV30 and TRBJ1-2 provide the parts outside the CDR3, is SQTIHQWPATLVQPVGSPLSLECTVEGTSNPNLYWYRQAAGRGLQLLFYSVGIGQISSEVPQNLSASRPQDRQFILSSKKLLLSDSGFYLCAWSVTANYGYTFGSGTRLTVV.

For this clonotype: Given a much more abundant clone one base away, this may be a read error. The CDR3 sequence: CANSSEMNTEAFF. In DNA, the CDR3 is TGTGCCAACAGCTCCGAAATGAACACTGAAGCTTTCTTT. This chain links TRBV11-2 with TRBJ1-1, with D uncertain. This CDR3 contains 13 residues. The germline CDR1 and CDR2 sequences are SGHAT and FQNNGV.

In regard to this clonotype: This may come from a read error, since a much larger clone is one base off. The V call is TRBV12-5, the J call TRBJ2-7; maybe TRBD2 (5 bases). Between the trimmed V and J ends, which lost 1 base and 7 bases, there was a span of 11 bases. The germline V gene has CDR1 LGHNT and CDR2 FRNRAP. The CDR3 has 13 amino acids. The CDR3 nucleotides read TGTGCTAGTGGTTTGGGGGAGATGGATGAGCAGTACTTC. Its translation: CASGLGEMDEQYF. The full variable domain, its missing parts supplied by reference TRBV12-5 and TRBJ2-7, is DARVTQTPRHKVTEMGQEVTMRCQPILGHNTVFWYRQTMMQGLELLAYFRNRAPLDDSGMPKDRFSAEMPDATLATLKIQPSEPRDSAVYFCASGLGEMDEQYFGPGTRLTVT.

The table lists this clonotype with many counts. The rearrangement uses TRBV7-9 and TRBJ1-2; 9 bases match TRBD1. Per the germline V gene, CDR1 is SEHNR and CDR2 is FQNEAQ (reference sequence). This CDR3 is built from 15 residues. The junction had 6 bases not matched to a gene; V was cut back by 5 bases and J by 2 bases. As DNA, the CDR3 is TGTGCCAGCAGCCTTACAGGGGGCGCGAACTATGGCTACACCTTC. This translates into CASSLTGGANYGYTF. Based on the CDR3 plus reference TRBV7-9 and TRBJ1-2, the full variable domain is DTGVSQNPRHKITKRGQNVTFRCDPISEHNRLYWYRQTLGQGPEFLTYFQNEAQLEKSRLLSDRFSAERPKGSFSTLEIQRTEQGDSAMYLCASSLTGGANYGYTFGSGTRLTVV.

This clonotype has at least ten counts. The chain is built from TRBV2 and TRBJ1-4, with D perhaps TRBD1 (6 bases). CDR1 and CDR2 (germline): SNHLY, FYNNEI. CDR3 length: 14 amino acids. With 3 bases removed from V and 8 bases from J, the gap between germline ends came to 13 bases. CDR3 sequence: CASSEAGEKEKLFF. As DNA, the CDR3 is TGTGCCAGCAGTGAGGCAGGGGAGAAAGAAAAACTGTTTTTT.

V is TRBV28 and J is TRBJ1-2; TRBD1 matches at 9 bases. V was pared by 1 base and J by 3 bases, with 6 bases of the junction left unmatched. In germline, CDR1 is MDHEN, CDR2 SYDVKM. This CDR3 comprises 16 residues. The CDR3 loop is CASSLSTGGADYGYTF. The CDR3 bases are TGTGCCAGCAGTTTATCAACAGGGGGCGCGGACTATGGCTACACCTTC.

This clonotype was recorded many times. The chain carries TRBV28 and TRBJ1-1; D ambiguous. The CDR3 has 14 residues. V shed 3 bases and J shed 1 base, with 9 bases lying between them. Germline CDR1 MDHEN, CDR2 SYDVKM. The chain's CDR3 is CASSFYRRNTEAFF. The CDR3 region has the DNA TGTGCCAGCAGTTTTTACCGGAGGAACACTGAAGCTTTCTTT.

This clonotype was recorded many times. The chain has TRBV28 and TRBJ1-6, with 8 bases that match TRBD1. Trimming cost V 4 bases and J 9 bases; bases outside gene matches: 8. The germline CDR1 and CDR2 sequences are MDHEN and SYDVKM. This CDR3 spans 15 amino acids. The CDR3 sequence: CASSYSVTGVSPLHF. CDR3 nucleotides: TGTGCCAGCAGTTATTCCGTGACAGGGGTTTCACCCCTCCACTTT.